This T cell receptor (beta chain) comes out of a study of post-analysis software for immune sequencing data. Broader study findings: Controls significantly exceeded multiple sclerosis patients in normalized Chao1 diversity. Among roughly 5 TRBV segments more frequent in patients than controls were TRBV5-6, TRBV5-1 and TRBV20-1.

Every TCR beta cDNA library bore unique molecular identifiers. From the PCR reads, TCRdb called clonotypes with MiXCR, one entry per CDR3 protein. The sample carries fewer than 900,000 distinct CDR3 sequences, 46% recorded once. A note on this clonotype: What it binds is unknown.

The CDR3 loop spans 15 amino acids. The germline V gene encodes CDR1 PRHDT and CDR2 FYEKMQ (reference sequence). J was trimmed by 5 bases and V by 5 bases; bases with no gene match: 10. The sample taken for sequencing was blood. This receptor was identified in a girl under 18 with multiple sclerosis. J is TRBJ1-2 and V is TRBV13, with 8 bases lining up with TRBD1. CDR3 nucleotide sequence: TGTGCCAGCAGCCCACTGGACAGGGTGGTGTATGGCTACACCTTC. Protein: CASSPLDRVVYGYTF.